This T cell receptor (beta chain) derives from a study of radiotherapy plus CTLA-4 blockade in lung cancer. Generated by immunoSEQ multiplex PCR, the TCRdb table keeps only in-frame clones and is missing some. The top ten clones hold roughly 3.5% of a sample with over 100,000 clones, roughly 77% of them seen once. The study, taken as a whole, reports: Early blood T cell clone changes and increased post-radiation serum interferon-beta were reportedly the strongest response predictors.

With regard to this clone: Its antigen is not known.

Germline V gene lookup returns CDR1 MNHNS and CDR2 SASEGT. Trimming cost V 6 bases and J 3 bases; bases outside gene matches: 3. The CDR3 loop spans 13 amino acids. The sample consisted of peripheral blood, taken from a patient treated with radiotherapy plus ipilimumab. The sequence was collected from a human donor with non-small cell lung cancer that progressed on radiotherapy plus ipilimumab. Some clones in this sample may be carry-over from other donors' samples. The chain combines TRBV6-1 with TRBJ1-2; TRBD1 matches 8 bases. CDR3 bases: TGTGCCAGCAGGCAGGGGGCCCACTATGGCTACACCTTC. It encodes CASRQGAHYGYTF.